The sequence of this T cell receptor beta chain was determined in a study of beta chain features in type 1 diabetes listed by TCRdb under 2018. For context, the study as a whole: No differences in mean age, gender distribution, total cell number or subset yield were found between patients and healthy donors. A total of under 140,000,000 sorted cells were examined across all samples, and the number of cells per subset was strongly correlated with RNA yield. The study compared the TCRB repertoires of sorted circulating CD4+ T cell subsets in recently diagnosed type 1 diabetes patients with those in matched healthy donors. Whereas all 30 or so donors provided naive and central memory subsets, regulatory and stem cell-like memory subsets were isolated from just 8 patients and about 8 healthy donors. Findings and caveats that apply to the study as a whole: PCR may preferentially amplify shorter templates, but because patient and control samples were amplified and corrected together, any resulting skew would affect both groups equally. Naive, central memory and regulatory TCRB repertoires appeared more similar among patients than among healthy donors. Patients with type 1 diabetes made fewer insertions and deleted more nucleotides at VDJ recombination sites, implying thymic rearrangement abnormalities. Because cDNA was sequenced instead of genomic DNA, highly expressing activated cells could be over-represented, though the groups showed no difference in activation or CD3 levels. A moderate but significant shortening of TCRB CDR3 length was observed in type 1 diabetes patients in all four CD4+ subsets. Because small numbers of individuals were included in the HLA sub-analyses, any influence of HLA type on TCRB rearrangement was left unresolved.

A single peripheral blood draw of about 116 mL on average was collected from each donor into heparinised tubes. A BD FACSAria II was used to sort naive, central memory, regulatory and stem cell-like memory CD4+ T cells with a panel that included CD45RO, CCR7, CD25, CD127, CD95 and CD27. All sorted populations exceeded 95% purity. Right away, PBMCs were isolated by Lymphoprep density gradient centrifugation and were stained directly, with no culture step. Samples were stained and sorted in pairs, with one healthy donor and one patient per experiment, so that batch effects were minimized. The entire amount of isolated RNA was reverse transcribed using the High Capacity cDNA Reverse Transcription Kit, so the sequenced TCRB transcripts were expressed ones. Naive, central memory and regulatory T cell samples underwent deep immunoSEQ sequencing, averaging around 4 million total reads per sample. Sorted cells were lysed in RLT buffer, and RNA was extracted using DNase-treated RNeasy Micro or Mini kits according to cell number. To prevent cross-contamination, every cell subset was processed on its own, while patient and healthy donor samples were processed together. The immunoSEQ multiplex PCR was used to amplify TCRB sequences from cDNA, generating 87-bp fragments that spanned the CDR3 region. Amplicons were sequenced on the Illumina HiSeq platform. As for how the authors treated the data: PCR bias was computationally corrected using synthetic template baselines, reads within Hamming distance 2 were collapsed, and singletons that could not be merged were discarded. Reads were aligned to IMGT to assign V, D and J genes, CDR3 length, and insertions or deletions at six rearrangement sites. Clonotype counts were normalized to sorted cell number within each subset before computing true diversity and Gini coefficients with the tcR R package. The overlap coefficient, calculated on TCRB nucleotide sequences, was used to measure repertoire sharing. As a proxy for the pre-selection repertoire, out-of-frame TCRB sequences from naive cells were analyzed. TCRdb holds this immuneACCESS table with in-frame rearrangements only. Some clones are missing; in checked studies, unresolved V genes explain under half, and the rest has no known cause. V and J calls and clone size are as listed in that table; D and trimming were resolved from the DNA. This sample comprises about 360,000 clones, 10% to 15% of them detected only once. Approximately 0.015% of the sample is taken by the ten largest.

This clone was recorded a few times. Its antigen remains undetermined. Within one base of it there is no much larger clone, and no base qualities were kept. From cysteine to phenylalanine, the CDR3 is 14 amino acids long. The kept DNA is CDR3 alone, 42 bases in frame from the first base. Trimming removed 2 bases from V and 3 bases from J; the gene matches leave 3 bases unexplained. Per the germline V gene (reference sequence), MNHEY is the CDR1 and SMNVEV is the CDR2. The receptor chain draws on TRBV27 and TRBJ1-1, with 7 middle bases fitting TRBD1. The source of this sequence is a young man in good health. The sample was naive CD4+ T cells from blood. The cell subset or site tag for this specimen amounts to: true naive CD4+ T cells. The nucleotide sequence is given as TGTGCCAGCAGTTTAACACAGGGGTACACTGAAGCTTTCTTT. The encoded protein is CASSLTQGYTEAFF.